The following is a T cell receptor beta chain sequence with its context. What it recognizes is unknown. This CDR3 has 16 amino acids. Trimming shortened V by 5 bases and J by 1 base, and 15 bases separated the two germline ends. Germline V gene data show CDR1 as MNHEY and CDR2 as SMNVEV (reference sequence). The sample is drawn from a study of follicular helper T cells after annual influenza vaccination. The overall study: Across the 2013-2014, 2014-2015 and 2015-2016 vaccination seasons, some subjects were resampled.

Sample time point: 2015-2016 season, 7 days after influenza vaccination. Non-naive CD4+CXCR5+PD-1+ cTfh were sorted into ICOS+CD38+ and ICOS-CD38- fractions. Study-wide findings and caveats: Successive annual vaccinations recalled a recurrent oligoclonal ICOS+CD38+ cTfh response with influenza-specific clonotypes. Change in circulating plasmablasts correlated with ICOS+CD38+ cTfh clonality change.

Only in-frame clones appear in the TCRdb table, and some are missing; sequencing was by immunoSEQ multiplex PCR. The sample contains 5,500 to 7,000 clones, over 75% of which appear only once. The gene calls are TRBV27 and TRBJ2-1; D is undetermined. The origin of this receptor is an adult who received the influenza vaccine. The sequences come from CXCR5+ CD38- circulating T follicular helper cells from blood, collected 7 days after influenza vaccination. Subset described: circulating Tfh, non-naive CD4+CXCR5+PD-1+ (ICOS+CD38+ or ICOS-CD38-). The DNA for the CDR3 is TGTGCCAGCAGTCCTACTTATCGTACGTCCTACAATGAGCAGTTCTTC. Translating gives CASSPTYRTSYNEQFF.